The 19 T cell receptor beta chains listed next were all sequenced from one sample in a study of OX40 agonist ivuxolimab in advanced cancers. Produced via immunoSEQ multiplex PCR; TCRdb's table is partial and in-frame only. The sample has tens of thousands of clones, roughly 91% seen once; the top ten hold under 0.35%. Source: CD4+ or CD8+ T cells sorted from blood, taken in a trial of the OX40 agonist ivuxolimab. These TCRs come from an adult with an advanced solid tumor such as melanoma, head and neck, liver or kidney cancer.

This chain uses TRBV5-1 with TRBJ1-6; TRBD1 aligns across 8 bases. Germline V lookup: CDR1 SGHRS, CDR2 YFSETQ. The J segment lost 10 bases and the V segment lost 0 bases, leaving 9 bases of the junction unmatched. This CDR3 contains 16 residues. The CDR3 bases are TGCGCCAGCAGCTTGGCCGCGACAGGGGCGAAGTCACCCCTCCACTTT. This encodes CASSLAATGAKSPLHF.

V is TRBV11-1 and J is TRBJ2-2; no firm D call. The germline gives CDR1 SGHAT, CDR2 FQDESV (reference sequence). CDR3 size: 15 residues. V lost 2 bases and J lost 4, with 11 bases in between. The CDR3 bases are TGTGCCAGCAGCTTATTGAGGCAGACCACCGGGGAGCTGTTTTTT. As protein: CASSLLRQTTGELFF.

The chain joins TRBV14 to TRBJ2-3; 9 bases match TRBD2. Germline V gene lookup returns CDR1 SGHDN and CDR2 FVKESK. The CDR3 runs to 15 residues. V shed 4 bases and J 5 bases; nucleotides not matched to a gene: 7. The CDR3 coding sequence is TGTGCCAGCAGCCCCATAGCGGGGGCCGGAGATACGCAGTATTTT. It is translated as CASSPIAGAGDTQYF.

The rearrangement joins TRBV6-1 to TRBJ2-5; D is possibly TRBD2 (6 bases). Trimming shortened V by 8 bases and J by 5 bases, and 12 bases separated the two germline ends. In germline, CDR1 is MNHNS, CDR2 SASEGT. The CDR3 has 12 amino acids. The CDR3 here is CASGGLGETQYF. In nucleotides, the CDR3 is TGTGCCAGCGGAGGGTTGGGGGAGACCCAGTACTTC.

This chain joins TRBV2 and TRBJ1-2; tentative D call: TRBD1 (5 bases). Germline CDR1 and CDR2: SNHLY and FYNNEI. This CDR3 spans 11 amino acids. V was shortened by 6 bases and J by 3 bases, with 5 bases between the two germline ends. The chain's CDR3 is CASSRDYGYTF. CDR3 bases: TGTGCCAGCAGCAGGGACTATGGCTACACCTTC.

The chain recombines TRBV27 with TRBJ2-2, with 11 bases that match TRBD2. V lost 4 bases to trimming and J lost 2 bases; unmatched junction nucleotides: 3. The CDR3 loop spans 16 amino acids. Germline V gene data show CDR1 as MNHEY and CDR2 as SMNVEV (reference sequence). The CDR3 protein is CASSWLAGGNTGELFF. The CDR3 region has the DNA TGTGCCAGCAGTTGGCTAGCGGGGGGAAACACCGGGGAGCTGTTTTTT.

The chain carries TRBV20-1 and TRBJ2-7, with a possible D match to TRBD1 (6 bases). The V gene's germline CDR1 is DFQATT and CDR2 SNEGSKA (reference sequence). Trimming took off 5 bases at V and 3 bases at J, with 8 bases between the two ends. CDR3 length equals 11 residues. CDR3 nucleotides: TGCAGTGCTGAGGGGGTCTACGAGCAGTACTTC. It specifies CSAEGVYEQYF.

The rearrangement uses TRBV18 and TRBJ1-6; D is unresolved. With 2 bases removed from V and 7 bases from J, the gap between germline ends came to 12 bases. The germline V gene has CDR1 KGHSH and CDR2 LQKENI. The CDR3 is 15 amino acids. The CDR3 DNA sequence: TGTGCCAGCTCACCAGTCTCCGAGAGAAATTCACCCCTCCACTTT. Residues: CASSPVSERNSPLHF.

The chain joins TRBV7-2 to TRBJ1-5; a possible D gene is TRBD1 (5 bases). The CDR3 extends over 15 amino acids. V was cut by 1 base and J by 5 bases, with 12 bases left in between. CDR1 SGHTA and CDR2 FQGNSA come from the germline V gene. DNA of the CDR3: TGTGCCAGCAGCTTAGAGCTCCAGGGTTATCAGCCCCAGCATTTT. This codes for CASSLELQGYQPQHF.

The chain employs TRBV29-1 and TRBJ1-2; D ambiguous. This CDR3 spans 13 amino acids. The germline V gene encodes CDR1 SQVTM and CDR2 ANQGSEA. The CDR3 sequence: CTSWRMGNYGYTF. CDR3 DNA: TGCACCTCCTGGAGGATGGGGAACTATGGCTACACCTTC.

The CDR3 reads CAWINPPGGGGNTIYF. CDR3 nucleotides: TGTGCCTGGATCAACCCTCCAGGGGGTGGTGGAAACACCATATATTTT. The J gene is TRBJ1-3, the V gene TRBV30; 7 nucleotides match TRBD1. CDR1 is GTSNPN, CDR2 SVGIG, per germline (reference sequence). The V and J ends lost 4 bases and 3 bases, in that order; junction bases with no gene match: 12. The CDR3 spans 16 residues.

The CDR3 reads CASSLQSGVGETPLHF. The CDR3 bases are TGTGCCAGCAGCTTGCAGAGTGGAGTTGGGGAGACACCCCTCCACTTT. The chain uses TRBV7-8 and TRBJ1-6, with D hard to call. The V end lost 3 bases, the J end lost 11 bases, and 20 bases lay between the germline ends. Germline V gene sequence: CDR1 SGHVS, CDR2 FQNEAQ. The CDR3 consists of 16 residues.

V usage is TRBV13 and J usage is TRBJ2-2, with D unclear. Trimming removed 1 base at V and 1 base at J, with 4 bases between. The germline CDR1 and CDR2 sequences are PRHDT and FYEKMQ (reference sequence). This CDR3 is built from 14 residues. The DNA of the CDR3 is TGTGCCAGCAGCTTAGTTAAGAACACCGGGGAGCTGTTTTTT. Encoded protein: CASSLVKNTGELFF.

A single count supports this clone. The chain's CDR3 is CASGLGGGLGGNTIYF. CDR3 coding DNA: TGTGCTAGTGGTTTAGGTGGAGGGCTTGGTGGAAACACCATATATTTT. V usage is TRBV12-5 and J usage is TRBJ1-3; D ambiguous. V was clipped by 3 bases and J by 3 bases, with 15 bases between them. Germline V gives CDR1 LGHNT, CDR2 FRNRAP. CDR3 length: 16 amino acids.

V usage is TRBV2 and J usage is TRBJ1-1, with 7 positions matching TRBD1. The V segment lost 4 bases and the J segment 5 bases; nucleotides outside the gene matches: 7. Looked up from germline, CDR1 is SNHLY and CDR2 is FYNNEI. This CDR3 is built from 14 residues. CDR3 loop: CASSVVAGGTEAFF. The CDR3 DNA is TGTGCCAGCAGTGTGGTGGCAGGGGGTACTGAAGCTTTCTTT.

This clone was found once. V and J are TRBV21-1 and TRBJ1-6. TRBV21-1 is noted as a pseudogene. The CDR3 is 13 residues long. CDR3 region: CASSTSHYSPLHF. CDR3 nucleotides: TGTGCCAGCAGCACCTCCCACTATTCACCCCTCCACTTT.

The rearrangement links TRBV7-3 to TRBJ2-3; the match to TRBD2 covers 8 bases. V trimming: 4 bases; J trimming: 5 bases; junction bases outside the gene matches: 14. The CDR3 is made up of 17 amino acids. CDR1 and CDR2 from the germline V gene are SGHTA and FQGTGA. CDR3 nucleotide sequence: TGTGCCAGCAGCTCCTCCGTCTCCGGGGGGGGGAGAGATACGCAGTATTTT. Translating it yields CASSSSVSGGGRDTQYF.

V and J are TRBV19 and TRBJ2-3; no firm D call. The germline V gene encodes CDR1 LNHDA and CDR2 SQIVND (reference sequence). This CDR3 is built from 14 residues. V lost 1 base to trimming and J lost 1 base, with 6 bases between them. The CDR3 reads CASSIGTGTDTQYF. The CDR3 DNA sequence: TGTGCCAGTAGTATAGGCACAGGCACAGATACGCAGTATTTT.

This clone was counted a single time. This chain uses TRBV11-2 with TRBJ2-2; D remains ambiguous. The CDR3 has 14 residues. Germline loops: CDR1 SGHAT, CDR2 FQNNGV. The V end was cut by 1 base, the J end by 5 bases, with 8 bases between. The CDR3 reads CASSLGSITGELFF. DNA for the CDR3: TGTGCCAGCAGCTTAGGGAGTATTACCGGGGAGCTGTTTTTT.